This TCR beta chain was observed in a study of shared clonotypes between healthy human individuals. On the study more broadly: Three plates were used per donor for CD4 naive, three for CD4 memory, two for CD8 naive and one for CD8 memory.

In regard to this clone: The antigen is unknown.

Points from the study as a whole: Clonotype sharing across several donors was observed for roughly 5% of naive CD4 clonotypes.

The data were produced by immunoSEQ multiplex PCR, yet TCRdb's version contains in-frame clones alone and is incomplete. The repertoire holds about 750,000 clones, with about 91% as singletons. Naivety among CD8 cells was defined by CD45RO negativity and positive CCR7 selection, thereby excluding terminally differentiated effector memory CD45RA+ cells. The TCR comes from a man younger than 40 in good health. The specimen was naive CD8+ T cells sorted from blood.

Written as DNA, the CDR3 is TGTGCCAGCAGTATCACCACAGGTGGCGGGAATTGGGATGAGCAGTTCTTC. This encodes CASSITTGGGNWDEQFF. The J gene is TRBJ2-1, the V gene TRBV7-9; possibly TRBD2 for D (6 bases). CDR1 is SEHNR and CDR2 is FQNEAQ in the germline V gene (reference sequence). V lost 6 bases, J lost 8 bases, and 26 bases lay in between. The CDR3 spans 17 residues. Full variable domain (missing parts from reference TRBV7-9 and TRBJ2-1): DTGVSQNPRHKITKRGQNVTFRCDPISEHNRLYWYRQTLGQGPEFLTYFQNEAQLEKSRLLSDRFSAERPKGSFSTLEIQRTEQGDSAMYLCASSITTGGGNWDEQFFGPGTRLTVL.